This T cell receptor beta chain was captured in a study of T cell responses to AZD1222 COVID-19 vaccine. Study information: Second-dose timings of about 4 or about 12 weeks were pooled. The study, taken as a whole, reports: Donor demographics were predominantly white British with a female majority; clonal diversity may be underestimated.

The repertoire was sequenced with immunoSEQ multiplex PCR; TCRdb's copy has only in-frame clones and lacks some. The table lists roughly 150,000 clones, around 92% of them singletons. Comments on this clone: Its matching antigen is unknown.

Germline CDR1 is MNHEY and CDR2 is SVGAGI. V was shortened by 0 bases and J by 5 bases, with 8 bases between the two germline ends. The CDR3 length is 13 residues. The clonotype was recovered from an adult in good health. Sequenced here: peripheral blood, sampled on day 0 of AZD1222 vaccination. This rearrangement joins TRBV6-5 to TRBJ2-7; possible D gene TRBD1, 5 bases. The CDR3 region is CASSYSKGHEQYF. DNA for the CDR3: TGTGCCAGCAGTTACTCGAAGGGGCACGAGCAGTACTTC.